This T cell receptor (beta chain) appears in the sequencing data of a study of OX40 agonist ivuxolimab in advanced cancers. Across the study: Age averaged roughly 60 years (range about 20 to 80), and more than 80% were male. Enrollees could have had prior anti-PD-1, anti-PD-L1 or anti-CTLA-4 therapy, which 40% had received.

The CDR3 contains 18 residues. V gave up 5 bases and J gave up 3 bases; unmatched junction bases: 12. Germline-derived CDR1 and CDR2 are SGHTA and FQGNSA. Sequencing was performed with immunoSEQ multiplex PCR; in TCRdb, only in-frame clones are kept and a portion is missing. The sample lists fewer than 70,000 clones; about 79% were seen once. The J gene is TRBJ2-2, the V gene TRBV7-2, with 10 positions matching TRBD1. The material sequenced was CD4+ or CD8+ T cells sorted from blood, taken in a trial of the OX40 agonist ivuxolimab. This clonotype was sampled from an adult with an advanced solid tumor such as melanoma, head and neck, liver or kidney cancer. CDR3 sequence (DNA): TGTGCCAGCAGCCACCACCTGGGGGGACAGGGGTACACCGGGGAGCTGTTTTTT. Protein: CASSHHLGGQGYTGELFF.